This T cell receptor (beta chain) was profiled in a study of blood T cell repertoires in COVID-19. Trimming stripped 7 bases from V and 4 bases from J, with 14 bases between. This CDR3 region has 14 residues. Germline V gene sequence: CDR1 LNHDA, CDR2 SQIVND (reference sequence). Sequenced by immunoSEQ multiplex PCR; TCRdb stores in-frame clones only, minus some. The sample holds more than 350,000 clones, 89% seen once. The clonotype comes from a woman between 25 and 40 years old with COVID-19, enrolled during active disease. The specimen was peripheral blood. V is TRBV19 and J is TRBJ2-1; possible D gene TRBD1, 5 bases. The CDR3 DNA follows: TGTGCCAGTACGAGACAGCTTGGGTACAATGAGCAGTTCTTC. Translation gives CASTRQLGYNEQFF.